A single sample is the source of the 28 T cell receptor beta chains below, sequenced in a study of patients and donors after allogeneic stem cell transplantation. Each CDR3 protein is one row after TCRdb ran MiXCR on the RT-PCR reads. The sample records roughly 200,000 distinct CDR3 sequences, about 38% being singletons. Sequencing used blood, either unsorted or a sorted T cell fraction (not recorded which). These receptors were obtained from a human donor who was either an allogeneic HSCT recipient or a stem cell or donor lymphocyte infusion donor (not recorded which). It is not recorded whose cells these are; they may come from a transplant donor.

This clonotype was seen only once. The rearrangement links TRBV21-1 to TRBJ1-5; the table calls TRBD1, which could not be checked here. TRBV21-1 is given as a pseudogene. The CDR3 sequence is 15 residues long. CDR3: CASRPPGHYNQPQHF. The CDR3 DNA reads TGTGCCAGCAGACCACCGGGACACTACAATCAGCCCCAGCATTTT.

The table lists this clonotype with a count of one. The chain employs TRBV12-3 or TRBV12-4 and TRBJ1-2; 10 nucleotides match TRBD1. J was trimmed by 2 bases and V by 6 bases; bases with no gene match: 3. The CDR3 covers 14 residues. DNA for the CDR3: TGTGCCAGCAGCAGACAGGGGGCGAACTATGGCTACACCTTC. Encoded protein: CASSRQGANYGYTF.

The V and J genes are TRBV7-2 and TRBJ1-4; the D gene is possibly TRBD1 (5 bases). Germline CDR1 SGHTA, CDR2 FQGNSA. The CDR3 sequence is 15 residues long. V was cut by 1 base and J by 8 bases, with 14 bases left in between. In nucleotides, the CDR3 is TGTGCCAGCAGCTTAGTTTCAGGGAGAGAGGAAAAACTGTTTTTT. Protein: CASSLVSGREEKLFF.

This clonotype has a single count. The chain carries TRBV11-2 and TRBJ2-3; a possible D gene is TRBD2 (5 bases). Trimming stripped 1 base from V and 7 bases from J, with 9 bases between. Germline CDR1 and CDR2: SGHAT and FQNNGV. The CDR3 is made up of 13 amino acids. CDR3 in DNA: TGTGCCAGCAGCTTAGCCGAGGACTATACGCAGTATTTT. Amino acids: CASSLAEDYTQYF.

This clonotype was seen a few times. V and J are TRBV27 and TRBJ1-2, with 9 positions matching TRBD1. The CDR3 totals 12 residues. The V segment lost 4 bases and the J segment 8 bases; nucleotides outside the gene matches: 2. Germline CDR1 reads MNHEY; CDR2 reads SMNVEV (reference sequence). This chain's CDR3 is CASSSGQGGYTF. The CDR3 bases are TGTGCCAGCAGTTCGGGACAGGGCGGCTACACCTTC.

This clonotype was counted a few times. This chain connects TRBV5-1 to TRBJ2-2; D not resolved. V was clipped by 4 bases and J by 6 bases, with 16 bases between them. Per the germline V gene, CDR1 is SGHRS and CDR2 is YFSETQ. The CDR3 has 15 residues. CDR3: CASSIRPPEAGELFF. The CDR3 region has the DNA TGCGCCAGCAGCATAAGACCTCCCGAAGCCGGGGAGCTGTTTTTT.

This clonotype was counted only a few times. Given a far larger clone just one base away, this is likely a sequencing read error. The chain uses TRBV7-9 and TRBJ2-1; D remains unclear. Germline V CDR1 and CDR2: SEHNR, FQNEAQ (reference sequence). This CDR3 has 11 amino acids. CDR3 loop: CTSSSYNEQFF. In nucleotides, the CDR3 is TGTACCAGCAGCTCCTACAATGAGCAGTTCTTC. Filled out from reference TRBV7-9 and TRBJ2-1, the complete variable domain reads DTGVSQNPRHKITKRGQNVTFRCDPISEHNRLYWYRQTLGQGPEFLTYFQNEAQLEKSRLLSDRFSAERPKGSFSTLEIQRTEQGDSAMYLCTSSSYNEQFFGPGTRLTVL.

The chain joins TRBV27 to TRBJ1-5; weak D call: TRBD1 (5 bases). The germline V gene encodes CDR1 MNHEY and CDR2 SMNVEV (reference sequence). With 5 bases removed from V and 3 bases from J, the gap between germline ends came to 11 bases. CDR3 length: 14 amino acids. In nucleotides, the CDR3 is TGTGCCAGCAGTCAACTGGGGGTCAATCAGCCCCAGCATTTT. Amino acid sequence: CASSQLGVNQPQHF.

The rearrangement uses TRBV28 and TRBJ1-4, with D perhaps TRBD1 (5 bases). Germline V gene lookup returns CDR1 MDHEN and CDR2 SYDVKM. The length of the CDR3 is 15 residues. The V end lost 7 bases, the J end lost 3 bases, and 15 bases lay between the germline ends. The CDR3: CASTWDFRANEKLFF. Written as DNA, the CDR3 is TGTGCCAGCACCTGGGACTTCAGGGCTAATGAAAAACTGTTTTTT.

This clonotype was seen more than once but under ten times. V usage is TRBV28 and J usage is TRBJ1-2, with D unclear. V gave up 6 bases and J gave up 8 bases, with 22 bases separating them. The V gene's germline CDR1 is MDHEN and CDR2 SYDVKM. The length of the CDR3 is 15 residues. Here the CDR3 DNA reads TGTGCCAGCAGCTGGGTCGGCAGGCTTTCCCACGGCTACACCTTC. It is translated as CASSWVGRLSHGYTF.

The CDR3, as DNA: TGTGCCAGCAGTGATACCCACGAGCAGTACTTC. Translated, it gives CASSDTHEQYF. The rearrangement joins TRBV6-6 to TRBJ2-7; D gene uncertain. Germline V gene sequence: CDR1 MNHNY, CDR2 SVGAGI (reference sequence). The CDR3 is 11 residues long. Trimming left V 5 bases short and J 5 bases short, with 7 bases between.

The chain has TRBV20-1 and TRBJ2-7; 12 bases are a match to TRBD2. CDR1 is DFQATT and CDR2 is SNEGSKA in the germline V gene (reference sequence). The CDR3 has 18 amino acids. Trimming at V came to 1 base and at J to 0 bases, leaving 10 bases not matched to a gene. The CDR3 region is CSARVPGLAGRFSYEQYF. The CDR3 coding sequence is TGCAGTGCTAGAGTTCCGGGACTAGCGGGTCGTTTCTCCTACGAGCAGTACTTC.

The chain employs TRBV6-6 and TRBJ1-4; no clear D. V shed 6 bases and J shed 4 bases, with 15 bases lying between them. CDR3 size: 15 residues. Germline V CDR1 and CDR2: MNHNY, SVGAGI (reference sequence). The CDR3 spells CASSNPAGDNEKLFF. CDR3 DNA: TGTGCCAGCAGCAACCCCGCCGGAGATAATGAAAAACTGTTTTTT.

This clonotype was detected a few times. The chain uses TRBV6-5 and TRBJ2-1; D not certain. The V gene lost 6 bases and the J gene lost 7 bases, with 10 bases spanning the gap. CDR1 is MNHEY, CDR2 SVGAGI, per germline. CDR3 length equals 12 residues. The DNA of the CDR3 is TGTGCCAGCAGCCACGCCAAAAATGAGCAGTTCTTC. Protein: CASSHAKNEQFF.

The chain combines TRBV14 with TRBJ2-1, with D uncertain. Per the germline V gene, CDR1 is SGHDN and CDR2 is FVKESK. This CDR3 region has 13 residues. Trimming pared 0 bases from V and 12 bases from J, leaving 12 bases between. Here the CDR3 reads CASSQDPGFVQFF. CDR3 DNA: TGTGCCAGCAGCCAAGATCCTGGGTTTGTGCAGTTCTTC.

The chain uses TRBV6-5 and TRBJ2-7; 8 bases line up with TRBD1. The CDR3 covers 14 residues. V trimming: 8 bases; J trimming: 9 bases; junction bases outside the gene matches: 15. Germline V CDR1 and CDR2: MNHEY, SVGAGI. Here the CDR3 DNA reads TGTGCCAGCCACAATCCGGGACAGGCCCTTGGGCAGTACTTC. Protein product: CASHNPGQALGQYF.

V is TRBV11-2 and J is TRBJ1-2; TRBD1 might be the D (5 bases). This CDR3 has 16 amino acids. Germline V gives CDR1 SGHAT, CDR2 FQNNGV. V dropped 5 bases and J dropped 7 bases, with 23 bases sitting between them. The CDR3 DNA follows: TGTGCCAGCAGCCCAAATAGCGGGGACCTTGGGTCTGGCTACACCTTC. It is translated as CASSPNSGDLGSGYTF. The variable domain in full, with the rest retrieved from reference TRBV11-2 and TRBJ1-2, is EAGVAQSPRYKIIEKRQSVAFWCNPISGHATLYWYQQILGQGPKLLIQFQNNGVVDDSQLPKDRFSAERLKGVDSTLKIQPAKLEDSAVYLCASSPNSGDLGSGYTFGSGTRLTVV.

The CDR3 loop is CASRPGGRGQPQHF. In nucleotides, the CDR3 is TGTGCCAGTAGACCAGGCGGACGTGGTCAGCCCCAGCATTTT. The J gene is TRBJ1-5, the V gene TRBV19; no definite D call. The CDR3 runs to 14 residues. V lost 6 bases to trimming and J lost 6 bases, with 15 bases between them. Germline V gene data show CDR1 as LNHDA and CDR2 as SQIVND (reference sequence).

This clonotype occurred many times. The chain joins TRBV6-1 to TRBJ1-5; TRBD1 matches 7 bases. The length of the CDR3 is 15 residues. After removal of 6 bases from V and 2 bases from J, the junction contained 7 bases not matched to a gene. Germline values: CDR1 MNHNS, CDR2 SASEGT. The CDR3, as DNA: TGTGCCAGCAGGGATGGACAGGAGGGCAATCAGCCCCAGCATTTT. As protein: CASRDGQEGNQPQHF.

The chain recombines TRBV9 with TRBJ1-1; D not certain. V was shortened by 0 bases and J by 4 bases, with 13 bases between the two germline ends. Germline V gene lookup returns CDR1 SGDLS and CDR2 YYNGEE. The CDR3 has 15 residues. The CDR3 loop reads CASSVDSRGGTEAFF. DNA of the CDR3: TGTGCCAGCAGCGTAGACTCACGGGGAGGCACTGAAGCTTTCTTT.

The V gene is TRBV7-8, the J gene TRBJ2-4, with D maybe TRBD1 (6 bases). Germline loops: CDR1 SGHVS, CDR2 FQNEAQ. This CDR3 has 15 amino acids. V lost 3 bases and J lost 1, with 10 bases in between. The CDR3 sequence: CASSFLDRAKNIQYF. The CDR3 bases are TGTGCCAGCAGCTTTTTAGACAGGGCCAAAAACATTCAGTACTTC.

V and J are TRBV20-1 and TRBJ1-5; TRBD1 matches at 9 bases. The CDR3 is 13 residues long. Germline lookup yields CDR1 DFQATT and CDR2 SNEGSKA (reference sequence). V was pared by 3 bases and J by 5 bases, with 2 bases of the junction left unmatched. Here the CDR3 reads CSARGDRDQPQHF. The CDR3 DNA is TGCAGTGCTAGGGGGGACAGGGATCAGCCCCAGCATTTT.

This clonotype appeared a few times. The V gene is TRBV2, the J gene TRBJ1-1; perhaps TRBD1 as D (5 bases). V was pared by 6 bases and J by 1 base, with 12 bases between. The CDR3 is 14 residues long. The germline gives CDR1 SNHLY, CDR2 FYNNEI. CDR3 region: CASSDRGGNTEAFF. The CDR3 nucleotides read TGTGCCAGCAGCGATCGTGGGGGGAACACTGAAGCTTTCTTT. Full variable domain (remainder filled in from reference TRBV2 and TRBJ1-1): EPEVTQTPSHQVTQMGQEVILRCVPISNHLYFYWYRQILGQKVEFLVSFYNNEISEKSEIFDDQFSVERPDGSNFTLKIRSTKLEDSAMYFCASSDRGGNTEAFFGQGTRLTVV.

The genes are TRBV18 and TRBJ1-1, with TRBD1 matching 9 bases. V lost 3 bases, J lost 7 bases, and 12 bases stayed unmatched. The CDR3 consists of 16 residues. In germline, CDR1 is KGHSH, CDR2 LQKENI. The CDR3 region is CASSPATWDRVFEAFF. The CDR3 bases are TGTGCCAGCTCACCGGCAACTTGGGACAGGGTTTTTGAAGCTTTCTTT. The whole variable domain, filled in from reference TRBV18 and TRBJ1-1, reads NAGVMQNPRHLVRRRGQEARLRCSPMKGHSHVYWYRQLPEEGLKFMVYLQKENIIDESGMPKERFSAEFPKEGPSILRIQQVVRGDSAAYFCASSPATWDRVFEAFFGQGTRLTVV.

This clonotype was picked up a small number of times. The chain has TRBV6-5 and TRBJ1-2, with 8 positions matching TRBD1. The CDR3 covers 14 residues. Germline CDR1 MNHEY, CDR2 SVGAGI. Trimming took 7 bases from V and 6 from J; bases not matched to a gene: 10. This CDR3 is CASIRSGGANGYTF. The CDR3 bases are TGTGCCAGCATCAGATCAGGGGGCGCGAATGGCTACACCTTC.

This clonotype was picked up a small number of times. The chain joins TRBV5-5 to TRBJ1-5, with D uncertain. V lost 4 bases and J lost 3, with 14 bases in between. There are 15 residues in the CDR3. Germline loops: CDR1 SGHKS, CDR2 YYEKEE (reference sequence). The CDR3 region is CASSPRGGNNQPQHF. DNA for the CDR3: TGTGCCAGCAGCCCTAGAGGCGGAAACAATCAGCCCCAGCATTTT. Together with reference TRBV5-5 and TRBJ1-5, the CDR3 gives the full variable domain: DAGVTQSPTHLIKTRGQQVTLRCSPISGHKSVSWYQQVLGQGPQFIFQYYEKEERGRGNFPDRFSARQFPNYSSELNVNALLLGDSALYLCASSPRGGNNQPQHFGDGTRLSIL.

The rearrangement uses TRBV15 and TRBJ2-1; D is ambiguous. Germline V lookup: CDR1 LNHNV, CDR2 YYDKDF (reference sequence). Deletions cut 0 bases from V and 4 bases from J, with 4 bases between. This CDR3 is 13 amino acids long. Written as DNA, the CDR3 is TGTGCCACCAGCAGAGAACTATACAATGAGCAGTTCTTC. As protein: CATSRELYNEQFF.

The chain couples TRBV4-2 to TRBJ2-3; D is possibly TRBD1 (6 bases). Trimming stripped 1 base from V and 2 bases from J, with 10 bases between. Looked up from germline, CDR1 is LGHNA and CDR2 is YNFKEQ. The CDR3 length is 15 residues. The CDR3 bases are TGTGCCAGCAGCCAAGGGGGGCTCTCCACAGATACGCAGTATTTT. It yields the protein CASSQGGLSTDTQYF.